Listed below are T cell receptor beta chains from one sample, sequenced in a study of early T cells in non-severe SARS-CoV-2 infection. In TCRdb, the 5' RACE reads were re-called with MiXCR into one record per CDR3 protein. This table has tens of thousands of distinct CDR3 sequences, over 10% appearing once. Material for sequencing was whole blood. Every receptor here comes from an adult who was a healthcare worker with PCR-confirmed SARS-CoV-2 infection or an uninfected control (not recorded which). CDR3s include the opening cysteine and the closing phenylalanine or tryptophan. The order of the fields is clone size, V gene, D gene, CDR3 length, J gene, CDR3 protein, CDR3 DNA. A D gene is named only where the DNA matches it firmly. Part of the rows lack a size; the others show once, few, many or a class for expanded clones.

NA	TRBV5-1	NA	15	TRBJ2-3	CASSEWTAIGDTQYF	TGCGCCAGCAGCGAGTGGACGGCCATCGGTGATACGCAGTATTTT
NA	TRBV7-2	NA	14	TRBJ2-7	CASSSLRSSYEQYF	TGTGCCAGCAGCTCCCTTCGTAGCTCCTACGAGCAGTACTTC
many	TRBV29-1	NA	13	TRBJ2-7	CSVDGGGGDEQYF	TGCAGCGTGGACGGAGGCGGGGGCGACGAGCAGTACTTC
many	TRBV12-3/TRBV12-4	NA	13	TRBJ1-1	CASSPGANTEAFF	TGTGCCAGCAGTCCCGGGGCCAACACTGAAGCTTTCTTT
few	TRBV7-2	NA	13	TRBJ2-5	CASSLGHQETQYF	TGTGCCAGCAGCCTGGGGCACCAAGAGACCCAGTACTTC
many	TRBV3-1	TRBD1	16	TRBJ1-3	CASSQDRTGSGNTIYF	TGTGCCAGCAGCCAAGACCGGACAGGCTCTGGAAACACCATATATTTT
many	TRBV18	NA	12	TRBJ2-3	CASSPATDTQYF	TGTGCCAGCTCACCTGCCACAGATACGCAGTATTTT
NA	TRBV29-1	NA	11	TRBJ2-3	CSVQGTDTQYF	TGCAGCGTTCAGGGGACAGATACGCAGTATTTT
NA	TRBV10-3	TRBD1	13	TRBJ1-1	CAITTGTGGRAFF	TGTGCCATCACAACCGGGACAGGTGGTCGAGCTTTCTTT
NA	TRBV5-6	NA	13	TRBJ1-6	CASSFHRDSPLHF	TGTGCCAGCAGCTTTCACAGGGACTCACCCCTCCACTTT
NA	TRBV12-3/TRBV12-4	NA	14	TRBJ1-6	CASSFAGRGSPLHF	TGTGCCAGCAGTTTTGCGGGGCGCGGTTCACCCCTCCACTTT
few	TRBV5-1	NA	14	TRBJ1-1	CASSLAQGNTEAFF	TGCGCCAGCAGCTTAGCCCAGGGGAACACTGAAGCTTTCTTT
NA	TRBV7-9	NA	12	TRBJ2-5	CASRIDKETQYF	TGTGCCAGCAGGATAGACAAAGAGACCCAGTACTTC